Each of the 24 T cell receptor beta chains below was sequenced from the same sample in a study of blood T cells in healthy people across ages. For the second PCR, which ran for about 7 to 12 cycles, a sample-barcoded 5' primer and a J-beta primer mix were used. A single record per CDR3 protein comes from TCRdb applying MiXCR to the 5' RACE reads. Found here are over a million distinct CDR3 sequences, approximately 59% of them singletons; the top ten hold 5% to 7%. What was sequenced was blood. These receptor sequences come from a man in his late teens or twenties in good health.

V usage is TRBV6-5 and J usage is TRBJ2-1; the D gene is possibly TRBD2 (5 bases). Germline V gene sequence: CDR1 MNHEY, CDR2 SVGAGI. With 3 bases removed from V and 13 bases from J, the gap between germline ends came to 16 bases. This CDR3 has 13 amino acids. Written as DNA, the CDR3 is TGTGCCAGCAGTTATGGGAATGGGGAGACCCAGTTCTTC. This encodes CASSYGNGETQFF.

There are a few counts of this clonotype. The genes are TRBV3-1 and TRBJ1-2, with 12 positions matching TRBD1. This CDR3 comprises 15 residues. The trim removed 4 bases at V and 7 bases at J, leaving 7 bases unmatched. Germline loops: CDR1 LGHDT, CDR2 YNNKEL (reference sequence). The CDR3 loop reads CASSPPGQGASGYTF. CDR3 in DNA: TGTGCCAGCAGCCCCCCGGGACAGGGGGCTTCTGGCTACACCTTC.

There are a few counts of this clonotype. The CDR3 sequence: CASGTTPGGATNEKLFF. For the CDR3, the DNA is TGTGCCAGCGGGACCACACCGGGGGGCGCAACTAATGAAAAACTGTTTTTT. This sequence joins TRBV5-6 and TRBJ1-4; D possibly corresponds to TRBD1 (6 bases). The CDR3 is 17 amino acids. Germline V gives CDR1 SGHDT, CDR2 YYEEEE. V was shortened by 7 bases and J by 0 bases, with 19 bases between the two germline ends.

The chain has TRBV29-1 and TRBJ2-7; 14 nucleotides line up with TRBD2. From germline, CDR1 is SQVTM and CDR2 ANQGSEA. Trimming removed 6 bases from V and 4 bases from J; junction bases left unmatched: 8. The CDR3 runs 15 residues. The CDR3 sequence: CSVKTGTSGSYEQYF. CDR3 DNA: TGCAGCGTCAAAACCGGGACTAGCGGGAGTTACGAGCAGTACTTC.

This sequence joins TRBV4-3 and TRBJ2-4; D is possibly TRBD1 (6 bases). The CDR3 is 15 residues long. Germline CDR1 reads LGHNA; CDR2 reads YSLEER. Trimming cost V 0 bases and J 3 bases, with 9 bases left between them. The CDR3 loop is CASSQDGQNKNIQYF. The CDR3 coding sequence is TGCGCCAGCAGCCAAGACGGACAGAACAAAAACATTCAGTACTTC.

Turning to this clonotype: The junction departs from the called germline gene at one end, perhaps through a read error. CDR3: CSARDLGQNYGHTF. The DNA of the CDR3 is TGCAGTGCTAGAGATCTGGGACAGAACTATGGCCACACCTTC. The J gene is TRBJ1-2, the V gene TRBV20-1, with TRBD1 matching 7 bases. This CDR3 has 14 residues. Germline V gene sequence: CDR1 DFQATT, CDR2 SNEGSKA (reference sequence).

Here the CDR3 reads CASRNRDFGHRYTF. In nucleotides, the CDR3 is TGTGCCAGCCGAAACAGGGATTTCGGGCATCGCTACACCTTC. The chain uses TRBV6-5 and TRBJ1-2; tentatively, D is TRBD1 (6 bases). The germline gives CDR1 MNHEY, CDR2 SVGAGI. The CDR3 length is 14 residues. V lost 8 bases and J lost 9, with 22 bases in between.

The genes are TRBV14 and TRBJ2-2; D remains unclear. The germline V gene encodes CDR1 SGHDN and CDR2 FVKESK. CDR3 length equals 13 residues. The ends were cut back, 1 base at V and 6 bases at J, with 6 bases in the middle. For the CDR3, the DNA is TGTGCCAGCAGCCAAGGGTATCCCGGGGAGCTGTTTTTT. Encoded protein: CASSQGYPGELFF.

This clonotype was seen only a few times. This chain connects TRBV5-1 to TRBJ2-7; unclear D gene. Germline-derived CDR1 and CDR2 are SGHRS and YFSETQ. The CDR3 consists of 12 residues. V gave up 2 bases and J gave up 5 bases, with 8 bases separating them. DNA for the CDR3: TGCGCCAGCAGCTTCAACGGTGACGAGCAGTACTTC. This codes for CASSFNGDEQYF.

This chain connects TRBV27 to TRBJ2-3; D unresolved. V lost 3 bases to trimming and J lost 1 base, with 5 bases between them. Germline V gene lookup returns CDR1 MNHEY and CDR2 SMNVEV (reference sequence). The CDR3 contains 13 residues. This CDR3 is CASSFIRTDTQYF. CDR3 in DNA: TGTGCCAGCAGTTTTATTCGCACAGATACGCAGTATTTT.

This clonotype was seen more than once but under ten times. The CDR3 here is CATLSAPLGANVLTF. The CDR3 nucleotides are TGTGCCACCCTGTCGGCCCCTCTCGGGGCCAACGTCCTGACTTTC. The chain employs TRBV10-3 and TRBJ2-6; no definite D call. The CDR3 is 15 amino acids. CDR1 and CDR2 (germline): ENHRY, SYGVKD. Trimming took 10 bases from V and 4 from J, leaving 17 bases between them.

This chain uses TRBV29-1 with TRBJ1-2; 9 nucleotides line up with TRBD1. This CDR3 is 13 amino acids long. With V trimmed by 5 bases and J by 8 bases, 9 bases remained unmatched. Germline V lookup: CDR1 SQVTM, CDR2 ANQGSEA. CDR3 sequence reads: CSVPWTGDRGYTF. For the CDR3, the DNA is TGCAGCGTTCCATGGACAGGGGATCGGGGCTACACCTTC. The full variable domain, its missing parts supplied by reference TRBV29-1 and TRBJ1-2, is SAVISQKPSRDICQRGTSLTIQCQVDSQVTMMFWYRQQPGQSLTLIATANQGSEATYESGFVIDKFPISRPNLTFSTLTVSNMSPEDSSIYLCSVPWTGDRGYTFGSGTRLTVV.

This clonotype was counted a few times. CDR3: CASSGRGDEQFF. In nucleotides, the CDR3 is TGTGCCAGCAGTGGGCGCGGGGATGAGCAGTTCTTC. The rearrangement uses TRBV27 and TRBJ2-1; TRBD2 might be the D (6 bases). The CDR3 contains 12 residues. From germline, CDR1 is MNHEY and CDR2 SMNVEV (reference sequence). Between the trimmed V and J ends, which lost 5 bases and 8 bases, there was a span of 10 bases.

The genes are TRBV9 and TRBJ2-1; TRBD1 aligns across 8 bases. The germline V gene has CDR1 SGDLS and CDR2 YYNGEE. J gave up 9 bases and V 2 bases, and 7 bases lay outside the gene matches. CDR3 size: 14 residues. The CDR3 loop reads CASSVGQGAVEQFF. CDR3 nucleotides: TGTGCCAGCAGCGTGGGTCAGGGGGCAGTTGAGCAGTTCTTC.

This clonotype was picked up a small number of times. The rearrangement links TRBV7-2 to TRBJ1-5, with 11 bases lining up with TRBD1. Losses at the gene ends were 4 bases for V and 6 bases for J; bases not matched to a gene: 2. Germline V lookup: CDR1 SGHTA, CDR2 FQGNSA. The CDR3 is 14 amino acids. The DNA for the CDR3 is TGTGCCAGCAGCTCGGACAGGGGGCTTCAGCCCCAGCATTTT. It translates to CASSSDRGLQPQHF.

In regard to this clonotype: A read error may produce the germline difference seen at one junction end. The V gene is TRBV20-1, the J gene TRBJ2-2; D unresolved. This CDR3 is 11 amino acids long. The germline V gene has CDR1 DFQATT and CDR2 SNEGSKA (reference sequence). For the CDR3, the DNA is TGCGGTGCTAGAAGAGCCGGGGAGCTGTTTTTT. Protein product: CGARRAGELFF.

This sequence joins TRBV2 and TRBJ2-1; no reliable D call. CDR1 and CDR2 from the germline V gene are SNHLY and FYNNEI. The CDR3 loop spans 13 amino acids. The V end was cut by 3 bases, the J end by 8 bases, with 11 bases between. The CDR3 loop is CASSEETRDEQFF. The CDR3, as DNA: TGTGCCAGCAGTGAGGAGACTCGCGATGAGCAGTTCTTC.

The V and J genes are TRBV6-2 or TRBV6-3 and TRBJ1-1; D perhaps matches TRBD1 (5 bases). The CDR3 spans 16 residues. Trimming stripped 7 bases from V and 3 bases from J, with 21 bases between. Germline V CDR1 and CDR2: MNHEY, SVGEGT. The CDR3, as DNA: TGTGCCAGCATCCCGTTGACAGCCCCGACGGACACTGAAGCTTTCTTT. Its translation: CASIPLTAPTDTEAFF.

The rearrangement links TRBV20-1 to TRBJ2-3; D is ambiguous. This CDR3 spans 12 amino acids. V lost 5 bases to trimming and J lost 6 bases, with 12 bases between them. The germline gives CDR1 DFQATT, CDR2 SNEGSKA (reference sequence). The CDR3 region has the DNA TGCAGTGCTTTTCCTGGAGCTGATACGCAGTATTTT. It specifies CSAFPGADTQYF.

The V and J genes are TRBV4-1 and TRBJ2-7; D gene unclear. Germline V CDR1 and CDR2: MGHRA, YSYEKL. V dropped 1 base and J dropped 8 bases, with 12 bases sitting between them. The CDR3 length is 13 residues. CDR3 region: CASSQAGNSKQYF. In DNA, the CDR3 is TGCGCCAGCAGCCAAGCGGGCAACTCCAAGCAGTACTTC.

In DNA form, the CDR3 reads TGCGCCAGCAGCCAGACGGATCCTGGTGAGCAGTACTTC. Its protein is CASSQTDPGEQYF. The chain links TRBV4-1 to TRBJ2-7, with no clear D. CDR1 and CDR2 (germline): MGHRA, YSYEKL. This CDR3 spans 13 amino acids. V gave up 3 bases and J gave up 7 bases, with 13 bases separating them.

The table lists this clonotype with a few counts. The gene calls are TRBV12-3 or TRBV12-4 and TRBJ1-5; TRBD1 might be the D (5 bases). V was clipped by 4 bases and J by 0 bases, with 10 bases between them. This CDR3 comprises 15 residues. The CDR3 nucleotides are TGTGCCAGCAGTTCGGACACCCTTAGCAATCAGCCCCAGCATTTT. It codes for CASSSDTLSNQPQHF.

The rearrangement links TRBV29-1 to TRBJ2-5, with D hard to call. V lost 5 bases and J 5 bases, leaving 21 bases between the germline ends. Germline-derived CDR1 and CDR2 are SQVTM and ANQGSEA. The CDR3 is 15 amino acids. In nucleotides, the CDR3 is TGCAGCGTTCCATTGGGGAAGGGATATTGGGAGACCCAGTACTTC. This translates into CSVPLGKGYWETQYF.

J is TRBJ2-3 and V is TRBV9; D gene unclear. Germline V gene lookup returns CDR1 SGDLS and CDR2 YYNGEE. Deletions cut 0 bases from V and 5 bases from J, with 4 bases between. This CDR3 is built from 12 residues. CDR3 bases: TGTGCCAGCAGCGTAGGTGTAGATACGCAGTATTTT. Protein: CASSVGVDTQYF.